A single sample is the source of the 15 T cell receptor beta chains below, sequenced in a study of blood T cell repertoires in COVID-19. Clones were read by immunoSEQ multiplex PCR, and TCRdb kept only the in-frame ones, dropping some. Altogether about 36,000 clones are present, 70% to 90% being singletons, with the ten largest covering approximately 14%. Sequencing was performed on peripheral blood. These receptors were obtained from a human donor in a cohort sampled during active COVID-19.

J is TRBJ1-1 and V is TRBV3-1 (or the pseudogene TRBV3-2); 8 nucleotides agree with TRBD1. The CDR3 loop spans 14 amino acids. The V segment lost 4 bases and the J segment 0 bases; nucleotides outside the gene matches: 1. Germline V lookup: CDR1 LGHDT, CDR2 YNNKEL (reference sequence). The CDR3 sequence is CASSRTGMNTEAFF. Here the CDR3 DNA reads TGTGCCAGCAGCCGGACAGGGATGAACACTGAAGCTTTCTTT.

This clone was counted a single time. The chain links TRBV4-2 to TRBJ1-2; TRBD1 agrees at 9 bases. J was trimmed by 0 bases and V by 0 bases; bases with no gene match: 11. Germline CDR1 reads LGHNA; CDR2 reads YNFKEQ. The CDR3 contains 19 residues. The CDR3 loop is CASSQEGFTGGTPNYGYTF. The CDR3 nucleotides read TGTGCCAGCAGCCAAGAAGGGTTCACAGGGGGCACCCCTAACTATGGCTACACCTTC.

The chain has TRBV6-5 and TRBJ1-1; tentatively, D is TRBD1 (6 bases). CDR1 and CDR2 (germline): MNHEY, SVGAGI. The CDR3 covers 13 residues. V lost 4 bases and J 1 base, leaving 7 bases between the germline ends. CDR3 region: CASSWTENTEAFF. The CDR3 DNA reads TGTGCCAGCAGTTGGACAGAGAACACTGAAGCTTTCTTT.

This clone was counted between two and nine times. The J gene is TRBJ2-2, the V gene TRBV11-2, with 7 positions matching TRBD1. The CDR3 covers 16 residues. The germline V gene encodes CDR1 SGHAT and CDR2 FQNNGV. The junction had 7 bases not matched to a gene; V was cut back by 5 bases and J by 1 base. The CDR3 coding sequence is TGTGCCAGCAGCCGACAGGGTTTATTGAACACCGGGGAGCTGTTTTTT. Translating it yields CASSRQGLLNTGELFF.

This rearrangement joins TRBV30 to TRBJ2-3; D perhaps matches TRBD1 (6 bases). Germline V gene data show CDR1 as GTSNPN and CDR2 as SVGIG (reference sequence). Trimming removed 4 bases at V and 4 bases at J, with 12 bases between. This CDR3 is 13 amino acids long. The CDR3 loop reads CAWTPPGADTQYF. The CDR3 coding sequence is TGTGCCTGGACACCCCCAGGGGCAGATACGCAGTATTTT.

The V and J genes are TRBV10-1 and TRBJ1-1; possible D gene TRBD1, 6 bases. This CDR3 comprises 14 residues. Trimming took off 3 bases at V and 2 bases at J, with 10 bases between the two ends. The germline V gene encodes CDR1 WNHNN and CDR2 SYGVQD (reference sequence). The CDR3 region is CASSEGQLNTEAFF. The CDR3 bases are TGCGCCAGCAGTGAAGGACAGCTAAACACTGAAGCTTTCTTT.

This sequence joins TRBV5-1 and TRBJ2-5; TRBD1 matches 9 bases. This CDR3 is 16 amino acids long. The ends lost 6 bases at V and 4 bases at J; junction bases unmatched: 13. Germline CDR1 is SGHRS and CDR2 is YFSETQ. The CDR3 region has the DNA TGCGCCAGCATCCCTCAGCCGGGACAGGGTGGAGAGACCCAGTACTTC. Residues: CASIPQPGQGGETQYF.

The chain has TRBV6-2 or TRBV6-3 and TRBJ2-3; 8 bases line up with TRBD2. This CDR3 comprises 14 residues. The germline V gene encodes CDR1 MNHEY and CDR2 SVGEGT. V was clipped by 5 bases and J by 5 bases; unmatched bases: 6. CDR3 protein: CASSTGGARDTQYF. DNA of the CDR3: TGTGCCAGCAGTACCGGGGGGGCCAGAGATACGCAGTATTTT.

This rearrangement joins TRBV7-3 to TRBJ1-1, with 7 bases matching TRBD1. Germline assignment: CDR1 SGHTA and CDR2 FQGTGA. V dropped 1 base and J dropped 1; count of bases not matched to a gene: 3. This CDR3 contains 15 residues. The CDR3 region has the DNA TGTGCCAGCAGCTTAAACAGGGGCTCGAACACTGAAGCTTTCTTT. Its protein is CASSLNRGSNTEAFF. The whole variable domain, remainder taken from reference TRBV7-3 and TRBJ1-1, is GAGVSQTPSNKVTEKGKYVELRCDPISGHTALYWYRQSLGQGPEFLIYFQGTGAADDSGLPNDRFFAVRPEGSVSTLKIQRTERGDSAVYLCASSLNRGSNTEAFFGQGTRLTVV.

The rearrangement joins TRBV21-1 to TRBJ1-5; TRBD1, the table's D call, was not compared with the DNA. TRBV21-1 is tagged as a pseudogene. The length of the CDR3 is 14 residues. In nucleotides, the CDR3 is TGTGCCAGCAGGGGGGCCAGGCCAGTTCAGCCCCAGCATTTT. It is translated as CASRGARPVQPQHF.

The genes are TRBV7-2 and TRBJ1-2; possibly TRBD1 for D (5 bases). V was clipped by 2 bases and J by 2 bases, with 15 bases between them. The germline V gene encodes CDR1 SGHTA and CDR2 FQGNSA. The CDR3 spans 16 residues. CDR3 sequence reads: CASSLSTRGNNYGYTF. As DNA, the CDR3 is TGTGCCAGCAGCTTATCCACGCGGGGGAACAACTATGGCTACACCTTC.

The chain uses TRBV28 and TRBJ2-6; D ambiguous. The CDR3 is made up of 19 amino acids. Trimming cost V 5 bases and J 0 bases, with 20 bases left between them. CDR1 and CDR2 from the germline V gene are MDHEN and SYDVKM. CDR3 residues: CASSPPPVGSPSGANVLTF. The CDR3 region has the DNA TGTGCCAGCAGTCCGCCACCCGTGGGCTCCCCCTCTGGGGCCAACGTCCTGACTTTC.

The chain has TRBV27 and TRBJ1-4; TRBD1 matches at 9 bases. Germline values: CDR1 MNHEY, CDR2 SMNVEV (reference sequence). The ends lost 4 bases at V and 11 bases at J; junction bases unmatched: 14. The CDR3 loop spans 16 amino acids. CDR3 in DNA: TGTGCCAGCAGTTCGACACCGGGACAGGGATTGGCGAAACTGTTTTTT. The encoded protein is CASSSTPGQGLAKLFF.

This clone was picked up one time. The CDR3 loop is CASSQQETQYF. The CDR3 bases are TGTGCCAGCAGCCAACAAGAGACCCAGTACTTC. This chain uses TRBV11-1 with TRBJ2-5; D is unresolved. Germline CDR1 SGHAT, CDR2 FQDESV (reference sequence). The germline V and J ends were trimmed by 5 bases and 2 bases, with 3 bases remaining between them. CDR3 length equals 11 residues. Full variable domain (missing parts from reference TRBV11-1 and TRBJ2-5): EAEVAQSPRYKITEKSQAVAFWCDPISGHATLYWYRQILGQGPELLVQFQDESVVDDSQLPKDRFSAERLKGVDSTLKIQPAELGDSAMYLCASSQQETQYFGPGTRLLVL.

The gene calls are TRBV14 and TRBJ1-6; tentatively, D is TRBD1 (6 bases). CDR1 is SGHDN and CDR2 is FVKESK in the germline V gene. The V and J ends lost 2 bases and 8 bases respectively, with 13 bases between them. The CDR3 has 15 residues. The chain's CDR3 is CASSQNRVTYSPLHF. CDR3 bases: TGTGCCAGCAGCCAAAACAGGGTGACTTATTCACCCCTCCACTTT.